One and the same sample provided the 27 T cell receptor beta chains below, sequenced in a study of metastatic and nonmetastatic thyroid tumors. TCRdb re-analyzed the PCR reads through MiXCR. The data show about 10,000 clones, 22% seen once. Among the patients, none had received any treatment before thyroid surgery. Material for sequencing was adjacent normal tissue. The receptors here all came from a female donor with papillary thyroid cancer or a benign thyroid nodule (not recorded which). Some clones in this sample may be carry-over from other donors' samples.

This clone has more than one count but fewer than ten. This rearrangement joins TRBV24-1 to TRBJ2-2; 7 nucleotides agree with TRBD2. The CDR3 runs to 15 residues. CDR1 and CDR2 (germline): KGHDR, SFDVKD. Germline trimming cut 7 bases from V and 0 bases from J; bases unmatched to any gene: 4. In nucleotides, the CDR3 is TGTGCCACCAGGAGCGGGGTAACGAACACCGGGGAGCTGTTTTTT. Its protein product is CATRSGVTNTGELFF.

This clone is judged medium-sized. This chain joins TRBV2 and TRBJ1-1; D not resolved. V was shortened by 2 bases and J by 5 bases, with 12 bases between the two germline ends. CDR1 and CDR2 from the germline V gene are SNHLY and FYNNEI. The CDR3 length is 14 residues. The CDR3: CASSESLSSTEAFF. The DNA of the CDR3 is TGTGCCAGCAGTGAATCGTTGAGTTCGACTGAAGCTTTCTTT.

This clone has more than one count but fewer than ten. This chain uses TRBV28 with TRBJ2-3, with a weak D call TRBD2 (6 bases). Trimming pared 4 bases from V and 4 bases from J, leaving 18 bases between. CDR3 length: 16 residues. From germline, CDR1 is MDHEN and CDR2 SYDVKM. Written as DNA, the CDR3 is TGTGCCAGCAGTTCCATTAGCGGCCGGGCGGCAGATACGCAGTATTTT. Protein product: CASSSISGRAADTQYF.

This clone was recorded at least ten times. J is TRBJ1-2 and V is TRBV14, with 8 bases matching TRBD1. Germline CDR1 and CDR2: SGHDN and FVKESK. Germline trimming cut 3 bases from V and 5 bases from J; bases unmatched to any gene: 2. The CDR3 runs to 13 residues. The CDR3 DNA reads TGTGCCAGCAGCCATCGGACAGGGTATGGCTACACCTTC. Protein sequence: CASSHRTGYGYTF.

This clone was seen more than once but under ten times. CDR3 sequence (DNA): TGCAGCGTTGCCACCAGTTCTACAGACACCGGGGAGCTGTTTTTT. Amino acid sequence: CSVATSSTDTGELFF. The chain employs TRBV29-1 and TRBJ2-2, with D hard to call. CDR3 length equals 15 residues. Trimming cost V 4 bases and J 3 bases, with 15 bases left between them. Germline V CDR1 and CDR2: SQVTM, ANQGSEA.

This sequence joins TRBV20-1 and TRBJ1-1, with D possibly TRBD1 on 5 matching bases. The CDR3 consists of 14 residues. Germline V gives CDR1 DFQATT, CDR2 SNEGSKA (reference sequence). V was cut by 0 bases and J by 5 bases, with 13 bases left in between. CDR3 residues: CSARDSRRGTEAFF. The DNA for the CDR3 is TGCAGTGCTAGAGATAGTCGGCGGGGGACTGAAGCTTTCTTT.

This clone was seen at least ten times. V and J are TRBV28 and TRBJ1-4; D uncertain. V was shortened by 1 base and J by 5 bases, with 8 bases between the two germline ends. The CDR3 is 14 amino acids. Germline CDR1 MDHEN, CDR2 SYDVKM. The CDR3 bases are TGTGCCAGCAGTTTATCGCAGACGAATGAAAAACTGTTTTTT. This encodes CASSLSQTNEKLFF.

In its sample, this clone was seen a few times. The V gene is TRBV5-6, the J gene TRBJ2-1, with TRBD2 identical over 14 bases. In germline, CDR1 is SGHDT, CDR2 YYEEEE. This CDR3 contains 16 residues. The trim removed 6 bases at V and 5 bases at J, leaving 7 bases unmatched. This CDR3 is CASIPGTSGGHNEQFF. The CDR3 DNA reads as TGTGCCAGCATCCCCGGGACTAGCGGGGGCCACAATGAGCAGTTCTTC.

Notes on this clone: A read error may be the cause here, since a much bigger clone is one base away. The chain has TRBV19 and TRBJ1-2; TRBD1 matches 7 bases. V lost 4 bases and J lost 5; bases outside the gene matches: 1. The CDR3 totals 12 residues. The germline CDR1 and CDR2 sequences are LNHDA and SQIVND (reference sequence). The CDR3 spells CASSKQGYGYTF. CDR3 DNA: TGTGCCAGTAGTAAACAGGGGTATGGCTACACCTTC.

This rearrangement joins TRBV5-1 to TRBJ2-7; 11 positions agree with TRBD1. V was pared by 4 bases and J by 4 bases, with 4 bases of the junction left unmatched. The CDR3 loop spans 14 amino acids. The germline gives CDR1 SGHRS, CDR2 YFSETQ. This CDR3 is CASSIGQGAYEQYF. CDR3 coding DNA: TGCGCCAGCAGCATTGGACAGGGGGCTTACGAGCAGTACTTC.

Ten or more counts support this clone. J is TRBJ2-1 and V is TRBV20-1; 8 bases are shared with TRBD2. Unmatched junction bases numbered 8, after V lost 3 bases and J lost 7 bases. The CDR3 length is 14 residues. The V gene's germline CDR1 is DFQATT and CDR2 SNEGSKA (reference sequence). This CDR3 is CSARSGGTWNEQFF. Here the CDR3 DNA reads TGCAGTGCTAGGAGCGGGGGTACTTGGAATGAGCAGTTCTTC.

This clone counts as medium-sized. CDR3 nucleotides: TGTGCCAGCAGCGGGGACATCTCCTACGAGCAGTACTTC. It yields the protein CASSGDISYEQYF. The chain has TRBV6-1 and TRBJ2-7; D perhaps matches TRBD1 (6 bases). Germline loops: CDR1 MNHNS, CDR2 SASEGT. Trimming removed 6 bases from V and 0 bases from J, with 9 bases in between. The length of the CDR3 is 13 residues.

The sample holds a few counts of this clone. The chain combines TRBV6-1 with TRBJ2-7; D possibly corresponds to TRBD2 (5 bases). The CDR3 runs 13 residues. Germline-derived CDR1 and CDR2 are MNHNS and SASEGT. V gave up 10 bases and J gave up 0 bases, with 13 bases separating them. In DNA form, the CDR3 reads TGTGCCACCATAGCGACCAGCTCCTACGAGCAGTACTTC. Protein sequence: CATIATSSYEQYF.

The rearrangement links TRBV5-1 to TRBJ2-3; perhaps TRBD2 as D (7 bases). The V end lost 0 bases, the J end lost 1 base, and 9 bases lay between the germline ends. In germline, CDR1 is SGHRS, CDR2 YFSETQ. The CDR3 has 15 residues. CDR3 bases: TGCGCCAGCAGCTTGGAAGGGGGGGGCACAGATACGCAGTATTTT. Translating gives CASSLEGGGTDTQYF.

By frequency in the sample, this clone is medium-sized (0.01 to 0.1%). The chain carries TRBV2 and TRBJ1-5, with D perhaps matching TRBD1 (6 bases). Looked up from germline, CDR1 is SNHLY and CDR2 is FYNNEI. The germline V and J ends were trimmed by 3 bases and 6 bases, with 15 bases remaining between them. This CDR3 contains 15 residues. CDR3 protein: CASSDPRGPIQPQHF. CDR3 coding DNA: TGTGCCAGCAGTGACCCCAGGGGCCCTATTCAGCCCCAGCATTTT.

The chain uses TRBV5-6 and TRBJ2-7, with D possibly being TRBD1 (6 bases). Trimming left V 5 bases short and J 5 bases short, with 20 bases between. Germline V gene lookup returns CDR1 SGHDT and CDR2 YYEEEE. The CDR3 has 15 amino acids. The CDR3 loop reads CASRSPGVGLNEQYF. CDR3 DNA: TGTGCCAGCAGGTCTCCAGGGGTGGGGCTAAACGAGCAGTACTTC.

This sequence joins TRBV5-4 and TRBJ1-1; 8 bases align to TRBD1. Germline CDR1 and CDR2: SGHNT and YYREEE (reference sequence). The junction had 8 bases not matched to a gene; V was cut back by 4 bases and J by 3 bases. CDR3 size: 15 residues. CDR3 amino acids: CASSDRGRLDTEAFF. CDR3 coding DNA: TGTGCCAGCAGCGACAGGGGCCGCCTAGACACTGAAGCTTTCTTT.

This clone is medium-sized in the sample. The gene calls are TRBV6-1 and TRBJ2-1; D remains unclear. This CDR3 is built from 13 residues. The ends were cut back, 4 bases at V and 11 bases at J, with 15 bases in the middle. CDR1 and CDR2 from the germline V gene are MNHNS and SASEGT. Written as DNA, the CDR3 is TGTGCCAGCAGTGTGGATTGGCTCCGCCAGCAGTTCTTC. Residues: CASSVDWLRQQFF.

This sequence joins TRBV11-1 and TRBJ1-2; 8 bases align to TRBD1. J was trimmed by 4 bases and V by 4 bases; bases with no gene match: 14. This CDR3 is 17 amino acids long. Germline loops: CDR1 SGHAT, CDR2 FQDESV (reference sequence). The CDR3: CASSSSFGQGGTYGYTF. For the CDR3, the DNA is TGTGCCAGCAGCTCTTCTTTTGGACAGGGAGGAACCTATGGCTACACCTTC.

This clone was seen only a few times. The chain recombines TRBV6-2 or TRBV6-3 with TRBJ2-3; D assignment may be TRBD1 or TRBD2 (5 bases each). Germline CDR1 is MNHEY and CDR2 is SVGEGT. V lost 2 bases and J 5 bases, leaving 11 bases between the germline ends. There are 14 residues in the CDR3. The CDR3 here is CASSYGGGQDTQYF. The CDR3 DNA sequence: TGTGCCAGCAGTTACGGGGGTGGCCAAGATACGCAGTATTTT.

This clone ranks as medium-sized. The CDR3 here is CSARESRRSWDSPLHF. The CDR3 nucleotides are TGCAGTGCTAGGGAGTCCCGGAGGAGTTGGGATTCACCCCTCCACTTT. This sequence joins TRBV20-1 and TRBJ1-6; no firm D call. The CDR3 totals 16 residues. Looked up from germline, CDR1 is DFQATT and CDR2 is SNEGSKA (reference sequence). Trimming pared 3 bases from V and 8 bases from J, leaving 20 bases between.

Only a few counts were recorded for this clone. V and J are TRBV25-1 and TRBJ2-3; 10 bases line up with TRBD1. J lost 3 bases, V lost 4 bases, and 4 bases had no gene match. CDR3 size: 15 residues. Germline CDR1 and CDR2: MGHDK and SYGVNS. CDR3 loop: CASSARTGGTDTQYF. As DNA, the CDR3 is TGTGCCAGCAGTGCCCGGACAGGGGGAACAGATACGCAGTATTTT.

This clone was recorded only once. The CDR3 end shows no conserved phenylalanine or tryptophan, and so a read error is likely. CDR3 coding DNA: TGTGCCAGAAGTTTCGTCGCTGGAGTTTCCGATGAGCAGTTCTTA. It codes for CARSFVAGVSDEQFL. V usage is TRBV12-3 or TRBV12-4 and J usage is TRBJ2-1; D is uncertain. The CDR3 loop spans 15 amino acids.

The sample holds many counts of this clone. The chain has TRBV19 and TRBJ1-4; D not resolved. CDR1 is LNHDA and CDR2 is SQIVND in the germline V gene (reference sequence). Deletions cut 7 bases from V and 0 bases from J, with 9 bases between. There are 14 residues in the CDR3. CDR3 region: CASNPRATNEKLFF. The CDR3 DNA sequence: TGTGCCAGTAACCCCCGAGCAACTAATGAAAAACTGTTTTTT.

At least ten counts were recorded for this clone. V and J are TRBV29-1 and TRBJ2-3; TRBD2 agrees at 16 bases. J gave up 1 base and V 1 base, and 5 bases lay outside the gene matches. From germline, CDR1 is SQVTM and CDR2 ANQGSEA. This CDR3 spans 18 amino acids. CDR3 region: CSVEGSGTSGRGTDTQYF. The DNA of the CDR3 is TGCAGCGTTGAAGGTTCCGGGACTAGCGGGAGGGGCACAGATACGCAGTATTTT.

This clone is medium-sized within its sample. This chain uses TRBV6-1 with TRBJ1-5, with a possible D match to TRBD1 (5 bases). Looked up from germline, CDR1 is MNHNS and CDR2 is SASEGT. Deletions cut 10 bases from V and 4 bases from J, with 20 bases between. The CDR3 has 15 residues. The CDR3 DNA sequence: TGTGCCACGGGGAGGGGCTCCCCCGGGAATCAGCCCCAGCATTTT. This translates into CATGRGSPGNQPQHF.

This clone is deemed medium-sized. The chain employs TRBV28 and TRBJ1-1, with 10 bases fitting TRBD1. Germline CDR1 and CDR2: MDHEN and SYDVKM. CDR3 length: 16 amino acids. The junction had 11 bases not matched to a gene; V was cut back by 2 bases and J by 8 bases. CDR3 in amino acids: CASSLRDRGIRGEAFF. For the CDR3, the DNA is TGTGCCAGCAGTTTACGGGACAGGGGAATCAGGGGAGAAGCTTTCTTT.